This T cell receptor beta chain was identified in a study of T cell changes during pregnancy in multiple sclerosis. This table comes from immunoSEQ multiplex PCR, and its TCRdb copy is limited to in-frame clones, with some not included. The sample lists about 120,000 clones; approximately 94% were seen once. The CDR3 is 15 residues long. Germline V gene sequence: CDR1 SGHNT, CDR2 YYREEE (reference sequence). V lost 6 bases and J 3 bases, leaving 18 bases between the germline ends. The receptor's source is a female donor with multiple sclerosis, enrolled in a pregnancy study. V and J are TRBV5-4 and TRBJ1-1; D is undetermined. The material sequenced was peripheral blood, taken before pregnancy. The CDR3 loop is CASNKGAALDTEAFF. CDR3 in DNA: TGTGCCAGCAATAAAGGAGCCGCTCTGGACACTGAAGCTTTCTTT.